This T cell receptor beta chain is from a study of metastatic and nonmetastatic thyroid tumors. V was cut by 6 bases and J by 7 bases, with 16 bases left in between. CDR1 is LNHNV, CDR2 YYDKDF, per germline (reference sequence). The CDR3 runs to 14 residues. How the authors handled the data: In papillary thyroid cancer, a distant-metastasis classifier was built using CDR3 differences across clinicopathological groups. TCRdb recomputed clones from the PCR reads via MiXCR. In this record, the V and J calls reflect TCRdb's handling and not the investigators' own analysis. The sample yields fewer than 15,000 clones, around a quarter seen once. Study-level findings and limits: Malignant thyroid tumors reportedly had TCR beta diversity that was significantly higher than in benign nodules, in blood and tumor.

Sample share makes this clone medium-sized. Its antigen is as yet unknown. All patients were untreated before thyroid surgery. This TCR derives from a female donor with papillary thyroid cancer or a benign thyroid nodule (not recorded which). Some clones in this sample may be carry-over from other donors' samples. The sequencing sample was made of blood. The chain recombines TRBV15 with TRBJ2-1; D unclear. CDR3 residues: CATSKAGKGNEQFF. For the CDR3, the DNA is TGTGCCACCAGTAAGGCCGGTAAAGGGAATGAGCAGTTCTTC.